This T cell receptor (beta chain) was documented in a study of T cells in Graves' hyperthyroidism and ophthalmopathy. Researchers amplified the TCR beta CDR3 regions from RNA transcripts. Initially, a first-round RT-PCR of the TCR CDR3 employed the HTBI primer set. TCRdb processed the multiplex PCR reads anew with MiXCR; each CDR3 protein has one entry. The sample records about 530,000 distinct CDR3 sequences, about a sixth being singletons. Sequenced: blood. This TCR came from a woman younger than 30 with Graves' ophthalmopathy.

The CDR3 DNA is TGTGCCACCAGCTTTATCAAGGGGCGAAGCAATCAGCCCCAGCATTTT. Its protein is CATSFIKGRSNQPQHF. The chain joins TRBV15 to TRBJ1-5; tentatively, D is TRBD1 (5 bases). This CDR3 spans 16 amino acids. The V and J ends lost 5 bases and 1 base respectively, with 15 bases between them. Germline CDR1 LNHNV, CDR2 YYDKDF (reference sequence). The variable domain in full, completed from reference TRBV15 and TRBJ1-5, reads DAMVIQNPRYQVTQFGKPVTLSCSQTLNHNVMYWYQQKSSQAPKLLFHYYDKDFNNEADTPDNFQSRRPNTSFCFLDIRSPGLGDTAMYLCATSFIKGRSNQPQHFGDGTRLSIL.